Included here is one TCR beta chain sequence, with context. Its antigen is unknown. Within one base of it there is no much larger clone, and no base qualities were kept. V is pared back by 4 bases and J by 0 bases, with 15 bases lying between the germline termini. The germline V gene encodes CDR1 SQVTM and CDR2 ANQGSEA. From the cysteine up to the phenylalanine, the CDR3 has a length of 15 residues. The sequence is cut down to CDR3 DNA, 45 bases in frame from base 1. This specimen belongs to a study of shared clonotypes between healthy human individuals (dated by TCRdb to 2018 to 2020). Regarding the research as a whole: A couple of women and a few men aged 18 to 49 years were included in the cohort. Leukapheresis yielded between about 0.85 and 9 billion PBMCs per donor. To increase sequencing depth and limit assay-specific biases, different laboratories used diverse techniques to prepare libraries and sequence TCR repertoires. To estimate repertoire size and how much clonotypes are shared between individuals, the study performed deep sequencing of blood TCR repertoires from roughly five healthy adults. For each donor, CD4 naive and CD4 memory were each given three plates, CD8 naive was given two plates, and CD8 memory was given one plate. Broader findings and caveats from the paper: Even with the large sequencing depth, rarefaction of the sorted-subset datasets indicated that sequencing was incomplete. The genetic and exposure-history diversity represented was limited by the small number of donors. When a few donors were compared, the shared fraction of clonotypes was around 4.6% for naive CD4, 3.5% to 4% for naive CD8, roughly 2.5% for memory CD4, and roughly 0.4% for memory CD8. Compared with non-shared clonotypes, clonotypes shared by all four sorted-subset donors had higher generation probabilities. Based on pairwise subsampling, the degree of clonotype sharing among donors was expected to be affected by sequencing depth. Sampling was restricted to blood, and TCR repertoires in tissue are likely to differ from TCR repertoires in blood. Larger estimated clonotype richness was generally found for naive subsets than for memory subsets.

TCR CDR3 regions were amplified from genomic DNA by multiplex PCR using the deep immunoSEQ assay. Genomic DNA extracted from each cell subset was distributed evenly over all wells of several immunoSEQ 96-well plates, and each plate served as one replicate. Each replicate PCR for sorted subsets received around 0.2 ug genomic DNA, equal to about 30,000 T cell genomes. Purified libraries were measured with a Qubit 3.0 fluorometer, size-checked on a Bioanalyzer 2100, and measured again with the KAPA Library Quantification kit. Each immunoSEQ 96-well plate was sequenced on its own single-read 150-cycle Illumina NextSeq 550 flow cell. In the source study's methods: Because the immunoSEQ output held only junctional sequences and lacked quality scores, the filtering could not match the filtering applied to full-length reads. To assign V/J genes and CDR3, sequences were annotated against IMGT germline references using PyIR, a Python wrapper for IgBLAST v1.9. Any read was removed if the V/J assignment was weak (E-value above 1e-6), the CDR3 was missing, or the read contained stop codons, out-of-frame junctions, or ambiguous translated residues. V3J clonotypes were defined as sequences sharing the same inferred V gene, J gene, and CDR3 amino acid sequence. Percentage overlap between repertoires was computed as shared unique clonotypes divided by the size of the smaller repertoire. RTK rarefaction, the Chao1 estimator, and Recon v2.1 estimates of unobserved clonotypes were used to assess repertoire richness. For all TCRbeta clonotypes obtained by the gDNA method from four donors, generation probabilities were computed with OLGA. As stored in TCRdb, this immuneACCESS dataset retains in-frame rearrangements with V and J assigned. A fraction of the clones does not appear; measured against another copy, unresolved V genes explain less than half of the discrepancy, and the remainder lacks a known reason. That table is the source of V, J and clone size, and D and trimming were worked out from the DNA. For this sample the table gives approximately 980,000 clones, of which 76% were detected only once. Of the sample, approximately 1.5% is held by the ten largest clones.

Healthy HIV-negative adults with no recently reported acute infections or vaccinations were included as donors. Every donor was a Caucasian adult residing in Nashville, Tennessee, USA. Magnetic negative selection was used to enrich CD4+ T cells, after which naive cells were positively selected on CD45RA and the negative fraction became the memory subset. Blood was obtained by leukapheresis, after which PBMCs were separated by Ficoll-Histopaque density gradient centrifugation and cryopreserved in liquid nitrogen vapor phase. Analytical flow cytometry was used to check the purity and quantity of each magnetically sorted T cell population. Genomic DNA was isolated from every sorted fraction and measured by UV absorbance on a Nanodrop 2000c.

This receptor chain uses TRBV29-1 and TRBJ1-1, with the D gene not clear enough to name. The sequence came from a man aged 18 to 29 in good health. The material sequenced was memory CD4+ T cells sorted from blood. The cell subset or site label of this sample denotes: CD45RA-negative fraction. The DNA is TGCAGCGTTGGGAAAAACTCCCAAATGAACACTGAAGCTTTCTTT. It translates as CSVGKNSQMNTEAFF.